The entry below gives a single T cell receptor beta chain sequence along with its context. This entry comes from a study of T cell responses to AZD1222 COVID-19 vaccine. The CDR3 covers 15 residues. In germline, CDR1 is LGHNA, CDR2 YSLEER. Deletions cut 0 bases from V and 3 bases from J, with 8 bases between. Produced via immunoSEQ multiplex PCR; TCRdb's table is partial and in-frame only. The sample consists of roughly 130,000 clones, 70% to 90% of them appearing once. The input for sequencing was peripheral blood, taken on day 0 of AZD1222 vaccination. The gene calls are TRBV4-3 and TRBJ2-2; unclear D gene. The clonotype comes from an adult in good health. This chain's CDR3 is CASSQEIGYTGELFF. The CDR3 nucleotides read TGCGCCAGCAGCCAAGAGATAGGGTACACCGGGGAGCTGTTTTTT.